The 22 T cell receptor beta chains reported below all come from one sample, sequenced in a study of identical twins. TCRdb re-called the 5' RACE reads through MiXCR, storing one row per CDR3 protein. This sample has some 260,000 distinct CDR3 sequences, with roughly 13% found just once. Sequencing was carried out using memory (CD45RO+) T cells sorted from blood. The receptor source for this set is a woman between 18 and 29 years old in good health.

This clonotype was counted a few times. This chain links TRBV20-1 with TRBJ1-1; possible D gene TRBD1, 5 bases. Trimming pared 5 bases from V and 0 bases from J, leaving 10 bases between. Germline V gives CDR1 DFQATT, CDR2 SNEGSKA (reference sequence). This CDR3 is built from 13 residues. The CDR3 reads CSAGDRMNTEAFF. The CDR3 DNA is TGCAGTGCTGGTGACAGAATGAACACTGAAGCTTTCTTT.

The J gene is TRBJ2-7, the V gene TRBV20-1; 9 nucleotides line up with TRBD2. Per the germline V gene, CDR1 is DFQATT and CDR2 is SNEGSKA (reference sequence). After removal of 3 bases from V and 5 bases from J, the junction contained 11 bases not matched to a gene. CDR3 size: 15 residues. This chain's CDR3 is CSASLLRGGGDEQYF. CDR3 coding DNA: TGCAGTGCTAGTCTATTGCGGGGGGGCGGCGACGAGCAGTACTTC.

In this sample, this clonotype turned up a few times. The CDR3 coding sequence is TGCAGTGCTACCGGACTCCACCCAGATACGCAGTATTTT. Translated: CSATGLHPDTQYF. This chain connects TRBV20-1 to TRBJ2-3, with a possible D match to TRBD2 (5 bases). This CDR3 spans 13 amino acids. V was clipped by 4 bases and J by 4 bases, with 12 bases between them. Germline V gene data show CDR1 as DFQATT and CDR2 as SNEGSKA (reference sequence).

This clonotype was detected only a few times. The chain couples TRBV2 to TRBJ2-3; D tentatively reads TRBD1 or TRBD2 (5 bases each). The V gene's germline CDR1 is SNHLY and CDR2 FYNNEI. This CDR3 contains 14 residues. V shed 1 base and J shed 6 bases, with 11 bases lying between them. CDR3 in DNA: TGTGCCAGCAGTGAAGTAATTGAGGGGGATACGCAGTATTTT. Translation gives CASSEVIEGDTQYF.

J is TRBJ2-1 and V is TRBV7-3; 8 nucleotides agree with TRBD2. Germline V lookup: CDR1 SGHTA, CDR2 FQGTGA. The CDR3 totals 16 residues. V shed 5 bases and J 0 bases; nucleotides not matched to a gene: 6. CDR3 residues: CASSPIAGTSYNEQFF. DNA for the CDR3: TGTGCCAGCAGCCCTATAGCGGGGACCTCCTACAATGAGCAGTTCTTC. Combining the CDR3 with reference TRBV7-3 and TRBJ2-1 gives the whole variable domain GAGVSQTPSNKVTEKGKYVELRCDPISGHTALYWYRQSLGQGPEFLIYFQGTGAADDSGLPNDRFFAVRPEGSVSTLKIQRTERGDSAVYLCASSPIAGTSYNEQFFGPGTRLTVL.

The V gene is TRBV5-1, the J gene TRBJ1-4, with a weak D call TRBD1 (6 bases). Trimming removed 4 bases from V and 7 bases from J, with 14 bases in between. The CDR3 runs 14 residues. CDR1 is SGHRS, CDR2 YFSETQ, per germline. CDR3 DNA sequence: TGCGCCAGCAGCACCCGACAGGCTAGTGAAAAACTGTTTTTT. Translated, it gives CASSTRQASEKLFF.

This clonotype was picked up a small number of times. The chain carries TRBV12-3 or TRBV12-4 and TRBJ1-5; 8 nucleotides agree with TRBD1. This CDR3 is built from 14 residues. The junction had 7 bases not matched to a gene; V was cut back by 8 bases and J by 4 bases. The CDR3 DNA is TGTGCCAGCTCTAGCCGGGACAGGAATCAGCCCCAGCATTTT. Translating gives CASSSRDRNQPQHF.

This chain uses TRBV5-6 with TRBJ2-2, with D tentatively TRBD1 (7 bases). V lost 5 bases to trimming and J lost 1 base, with 12 bases between them. The CDR3 runs to 15 residues. CDR1 is SGHDT and CDR2 is YYEEEE in the germline V gene. CDR3 bases: TGTGCCAGCAGGGAGCAGGGGGGGAACACCGGGGAGCTGTTTTTT. Encoded protein: CASREQGGNTGELFF.

This clonotype was recorded a few times. V is TRBV6-5 and J is TRBJ2-7; D may be TRBD2 (6 bases). The germline V gene has CDR1 MNHEY and CDR2 SVGAGI. With 10 bases removed from V and 0 bases from J, the gap between germline ends came to 7 bases. This CDR3 region has 11 residues. The CDR3 DNA sequence: TGTGCCATCGGGAGCTCCTACGAGCAGTACTTC. Its protein product is CAIGSSYEQYF.

This clonotype was observed a handful of times. The chain uses TRBV20-1 and TRBJ2-1; 12 nucleotides align to TRBD2. This CDR3 spans 18 amino acids. From germline, CDR1 is DFQATT and CDR2 SNEGSKA (reference sequence). Trimming at V came to 6 bases and at J to 0 bases, leaving 12 bases not matched to a gene. The CDR3 DNA sequence: TGCAGTGCAGAGACTAGCGGGGGCCATGTACACTCCTACAATGAGCAGTTCTTC. Its protein product is CSAETSGGHVHSYNEQFF.

This clonotype is deemed medium-sized. The J gene is TRBJ2-1, the V gene TRBV6-4, with D perhaps TRBD2 (5 bases). V lost 2 bases and J lost 7, with 9 bases in between. The CDR3 is 13 amino acids. Germline V gene lookup returns CDR1 MRHNA and CDR2 SNTAGT. DNA of the CDR3: TGTGCCAGCAGTGACGGGAGCCCGAATGAGCAGTTCTTC. Protein sequence: CASSDGSPNEQFF.

There are a few counts of this clonotype. The J gene is TRBJ1-2, the V gene TRBV15, with 11 bases matching TRBD1. CDR3 length: 15 residues. Germline values: CDR1 LNHNV, CDR2 YYDKDF (reference sequence). Trimming cost V 5 bases and J 5 bases; bases outside gene matches: 7. The CDR3 bases are TGTGCCACCAGCCGACGGACAGGGGGCGGGTATGGCTACACCTTC. It specifies CATSRRTGGGYGYTF.

The chain uses TRBV7-2 and TRBJ1-1; 9 nucleotides match TRBD1. Germline V gives CDR1 SGHTA, CDR2 FQGNSA. The CDR3 has 16 amino acids. Trimming took 1 base from V and 4 from J; bases not matched to a gene: 7. CDR3 residues: CASSLVGQGRGTEAFF. For the CDR3, the DNA is TGTGCCAGCAGCTTAGTGGGACAGGGACGGGGCACTGAAGCTTTCTTT.

This clonotype has only a few counts. The chain recombines TRBV4-1 with TRBJ2-7; 10 nucleotides align to TRBD2. The CDR3 is made up of 19 amino acids. J lost 3 bases, V lost 2 bases, and 16 bases had no gene match. Germline assignment: CDR1 MGHRA and CDR2 YSYEKL. CDR3 sequence: CASSQLSGLASKVGYEQYF. CDR3 coding DNA: TGCGCCAGCAGCCAACTGTCGGGACTAGCGTCCAAGGTAGGCTACGAGCAGTACTTC.

V is TRBV5-1 and J is TRBJ2-2; 7 nucleotides match TRBD2. This CDR3 has 16 amino acids. The germline V gene encodes CDR1 SGHRS and CDR2 YFSETQ. J was trimmed by 0 bases and V by 1 base; bases with no gene match: 3. CDR3 sequence: CASSLSGAANTGELFF. CDR3 bases: TGCGCCAGCAGCTTGAGCGGGGCGGCGAACACCGGGGAGCTGTTTTTT. Full variable domain (remainder filled in from reference TRBV5-1 and TRBJ2-2): KAGVTQTPRYLIKTRGQQVTLSCSPISGHRSVSWYQQTPGQGLQFLFEYFSETQRNKGNFPGRFSGRQFSNSRSEMNVSTLELGDSALYLCASSLSGAANTGELFFGEGSRLTVL.

This clonotype has a handful of counts. V and J are TRBV12-3 or TRBV12-4 and TRBJ1-1; D unclear. V lost 3 bases and J 5 bases, leaving 10 bases between the germline ends. This CDR3 has 13 amino acids. The DNA for the CDR3 is TGTGCCAGCAGTTTCGGGCATCAAACTGAAGCTTTCTTT. It is translated as CASSFGHQTEAFF.

This clonotype has a single count. This chain joins TRBV12-3 or TRBV12-4 and TRBJ2-3, with 7 bases fitting TRBD1. V trimming: 8 bases; J trimming: 2 bases; junction bases outside the gene matches: 10. The CDR3 covers 15 residues. CDR3 DNA sequence: TGTGCCAGCTCCCCGGGACAGATGATCACAGATACGCAGTATTTT. Translating gives CASSPGQMITDTQYF.

CDR3 nucleotide sequence: TGTGCCAGCAGCCGGACAAAGGGGGACTATGGCTACACCTTC. Translating it yields CASSRTKGDYGYTF. The gene calls are TRBV14 and TRBJ1-2; possible D gene TRBD1, 6 bases. Germline CDR1 reads SGHDN; CDR2 reads FVKESK. The CDR3 loop spans 14 amino acids. V lost 4 bases, J lost 3 bases, and 12 bases lay in between.

V gene TRBV15 combines with J gene TRBJ2-3; the match to TRBD2 covers 7 bases. Germline values: CDR1 LNHNV, CDR2 YYDKDF (reference sequence). The ends lost 5 bases at V and 4 bases at J; junction bases unmatched: 9. The CDR3 is 15 residues long. CDR3 in amino acids: CATSFGGGEPDTQYF. The CDR3 coding sequence is TGTGCCACCAGCTTTGGGGGGGGAGAACCAGATACGCAGTATTTT.

In this sample, this clonotype turned up a few times. This sequence joins TRBV18 and TRBJ2-1; 10 nucleotides agree with TRBD2. Germline lookup yields CDR1 KGHSH and CDR2 LQKENI. The length of the CDR3 is 15 residues. J gave up 5 bases and V 5 bases, and 6 bases lay outside the gene matches. CDR3 coding DNA: TGTGCCAGCTCAGCTAGCGGGGGCCTAAACAATGAGCAGTTCTTC. Translated, it gives CASSASGGLNNEQFF. The whole variable domain, filled in from reference TRBV18 and TRBJ2-1, reads NAGVMQNPRHLVRRRGQEARLRCSPMKGHSHVYWYRQLPEEGLKFMVYLQKENIIDESGMPKERFSAEFPKEGPSILRIQQVVRGDSAAYFCASSASGGLNNEQFFGPGTRLTVL.

The chain carries TRBV20-1 and TRBJ2-6; 9 bases line up with TRBD1. The germline gives CDR1 DFQATT, CDR2 SNEGSKA (reference sequence). The CDR3 consists of 15 residues. Unmatched junction bases numbered 5, after V lost 5 bases and J lost 3 bases. The CDR3: CSALTGGGGANVLTF. Written as DNA, the CDR3 is TGCAGTGCTCTTACAGGGGGCGGTGGGGCCAACGTCCTGACTTTC.

This clonotype was observed a handful of times. V is TRBV12-3 or TRBV12-4 and J is TRBJ2-5, with 8 bases fitting TRBD2. With 5 bases clipped from V and 5 bases from J, the junction kept 10 bases outside the gene matches. There are 15 residues in the CDR3. CDR3 residues: CASSPRERELETQYF. The CDR3 DNA reads as TGTGCCAGCAGTCCCAGAGAGCGGGAGCTGGAGACCCAGTACTTC.